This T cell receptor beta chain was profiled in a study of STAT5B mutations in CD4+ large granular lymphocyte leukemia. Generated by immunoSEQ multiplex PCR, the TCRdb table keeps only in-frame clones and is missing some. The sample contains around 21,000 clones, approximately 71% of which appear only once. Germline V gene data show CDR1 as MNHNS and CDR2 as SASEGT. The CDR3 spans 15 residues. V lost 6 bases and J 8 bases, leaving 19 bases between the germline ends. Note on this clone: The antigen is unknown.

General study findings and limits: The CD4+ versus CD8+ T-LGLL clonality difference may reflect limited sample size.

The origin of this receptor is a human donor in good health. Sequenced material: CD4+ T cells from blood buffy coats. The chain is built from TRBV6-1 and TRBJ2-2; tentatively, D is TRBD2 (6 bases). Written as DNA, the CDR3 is TGTGCCAGCAGACCGGGACGGACTACTCATGGGGAGCTGTTTTTT. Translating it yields CASRPGRTTHGELFF.